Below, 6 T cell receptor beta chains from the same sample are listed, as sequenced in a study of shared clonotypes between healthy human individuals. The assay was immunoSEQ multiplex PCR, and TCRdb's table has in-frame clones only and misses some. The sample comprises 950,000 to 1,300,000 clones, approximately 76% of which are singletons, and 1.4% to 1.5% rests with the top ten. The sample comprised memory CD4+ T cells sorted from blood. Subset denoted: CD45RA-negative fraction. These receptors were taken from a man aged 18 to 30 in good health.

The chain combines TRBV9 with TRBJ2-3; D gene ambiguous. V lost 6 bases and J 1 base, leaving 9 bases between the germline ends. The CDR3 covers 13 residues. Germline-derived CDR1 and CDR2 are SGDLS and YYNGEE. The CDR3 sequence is CASTSYGTDTQYF. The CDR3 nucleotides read TGTGCCAGCACTAGTTACGGCACAGATACGCAGTATTTT.

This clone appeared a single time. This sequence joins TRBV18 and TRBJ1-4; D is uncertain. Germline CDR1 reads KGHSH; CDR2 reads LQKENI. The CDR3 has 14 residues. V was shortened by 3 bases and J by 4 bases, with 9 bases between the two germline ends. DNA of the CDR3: TGTGCCAGCTCACCCGAACAGAGTAATGAAAAACTGTTTTTT. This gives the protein CASSPEQSNEKLFF.

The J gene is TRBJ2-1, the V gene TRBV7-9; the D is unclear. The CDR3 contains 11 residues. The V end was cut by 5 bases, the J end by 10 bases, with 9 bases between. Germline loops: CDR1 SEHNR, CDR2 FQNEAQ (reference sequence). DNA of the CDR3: TGTGCCAGCAGCCGATTCGGGGAGCAGTTCTTC. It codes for CASSRFGEQFF.

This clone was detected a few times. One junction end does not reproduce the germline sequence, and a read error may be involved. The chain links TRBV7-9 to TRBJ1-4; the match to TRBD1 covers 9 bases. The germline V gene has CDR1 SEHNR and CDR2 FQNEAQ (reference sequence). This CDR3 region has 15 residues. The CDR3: CASTLGDRAYEKLFF. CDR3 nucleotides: TGTGCCAGCACCTTAGGGGACAGGGCGTATGAAAAACTGTTTTTT. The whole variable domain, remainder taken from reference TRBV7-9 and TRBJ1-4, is DTGVSQNPRHKITKRGQNVTFRCDPISEHNRLYWYRQTLGQGPEFLTYFQNEAQLEKSRLLSDRFSAERPKGSFSTLEIQRTEQGDSAMYLCASTLGDRAYEKLFFGSGTQLSVL.

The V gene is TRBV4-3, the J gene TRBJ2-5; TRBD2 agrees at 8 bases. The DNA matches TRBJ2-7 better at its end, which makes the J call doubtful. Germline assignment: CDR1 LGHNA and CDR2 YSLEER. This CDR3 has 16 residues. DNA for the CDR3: TGCGCCAGCAGCCAAGATGCCGGGACTAGTCTATACGAGCAGTACTTC. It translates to CASSQDAGTSLYEQYF.

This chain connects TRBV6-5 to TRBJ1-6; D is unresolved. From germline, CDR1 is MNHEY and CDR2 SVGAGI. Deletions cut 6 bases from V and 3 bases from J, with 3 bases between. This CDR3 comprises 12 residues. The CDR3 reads CASRDYNSPLHF. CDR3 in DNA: TGTGCCAGCAGGGACTATAATTCACCCCTCCACTTT.